This TCR beta chain stems from a study of shared clonotypes between healthy human individuals. Original methodology: Filtering was not the same, since immunoSEQ gave junction-only sequences without quality scores. Produced via immunoSEQ multiplex PCR; TCRdb's table is partial and in-frame only. For V, J and clone size, that table is used; D and trimming come from the DNA. This table has some 2.1 million clones, 90% to 95% appearing once. Material for sequencing was naive CD4+ T cells sorted from blood. The subset is: CD45RA+ positively selected. The receptor was derived from a man between 18 and 35 years old in good health.

DNA of the CDR3: TGTGCCAGCAGCAATGCTCCTTCCTACGAGCAGTACTTC. This translates into CASSNAPSYEQYF. The chain uses TRBV28 and TRBJ2-7; D is ambiguous. CDR1 and CDR2 (germline): MDHEN, SYDVKM. Trimming removed 6 bases at V and 1 base at J, with 10 bases between. The CDR3 is 13 amino acids. Full variable domain (rest looked up from reference TRBV28 and TRBJ2-7): DVKVTQSSRYLVKRTGEKVFLECVQDMDHENMFWYRQDPGLGLRLIYFSYDVKMKEKGDIPEGYSVSREKKERFSLILESASTNQTSMYLCASSNAPSYEQYFGPGTRLTVT.